A selection of T cell receptor beta chains follows, all from one sample in a study of vaccination effects on CD4 cells after COVID-19. Libraries were prepared by immunoSEQ multiplex PCR; TCRdb keeps only in-frame clonotypes and omits some of them. The sample lists approximately 29,000 clones; 70% to 85% were seen once. The antigens for these receptors are not known. The sample was CD4+ T cells from PBMCs cultured with a peptide pool, taken before COVID-19 vaccination. The receptors stem from a human donor who had a prior SARS-CoV-2 infection. Each CDR3 is given with its conserved first and last residue. The D gene is left open where the match is weak. Some rows have no size entry. The others give once, few or many, or a class for an expanded clone.

j_gene,abundance,d_gene,len,v_gene,CDR3nt,CDR3aa
TRBJ2-7,NA,NA,15,TRBV27,TGTGCCAGCAGCATCGGGGCACATTTCCCCTACGAGCAGTACTTC,CASSIGAHFPYEQYF
TRBJ1-1,NA,NA,16,TRBV9,TGTGCCAGCAGCGTCTCCCCAGGGGTACGGAACACTGAAGCTTTCTTT,CASSVSPGVRNTEAFF
TRBJ2-7,NA,NA,16,TRBV4-1,TGCGCCAGCAGCCACGAGTTTGGGGCGGCCGCCTACGAGCAGTACTTC,CASSHEFGAAAYEQYF
TRBJ2-1,NA,NA,13,TRBV7-3,TGTGCCAGCAGCTTAAATGGAGACAATGAGCAGTTCTTC,CASSLNGDNEQFF
TRBJ1-5,NA,NA,16,TRBV27,TGTGCCAGCAGTTCTTCATATAGTAATAGCAATCAGCCCCAGCATTTT,CASSSSYSNSNQPQHF
TRBJ2-3,NA,TRBD2,18,TRBV6-2/TRBV6-3,TGTGCCAGCAGTTACTTCGACGGGCTAGCGGGGAGCACAGATACGCAGTATTTT,CASSYFDGLAGSTDTQYF
TRBJ1-5,few,NA,15,TRBV7-2,TGTGCCAGCAGCTTATGGCTAGGGGTCAATCAGCCCCAGCATTTT,CASSLWLGVNQPQHF
TRBJ2-1,NA,TRBD1,12,TRBV6-6,TGTGCCAGCAGTTACGAGGCAGGGGGGCAGTTCTTC,CASSYEAGGQFF
TRBJ2-7,few,NA,11,TRBV3-1/TRBV3-2,TGTGCCAGCAGCCAGTTTTACGAGCAGTACTTC,CASSQFYEQYF
TRBJ1-6,NA,NA,14,TRBV30,TGTGCCCAGAAACAGGGATTCCATAATTCACCCCTCCACTTT,CAQKQGFHNSPLHF
TRBJ2-5,few,NA,14,TRBV18,TGTGCCAGCTTAAGGGACAACTATATCGGTACCCAGTACTTC,CASLRDNYIGTQYF
TRBJ2-5,NA,NA,15,TRBV5-1,TGCGCCAGCAGCGAAGATCCAGGGGGGCGAGAGACCCAGTACTTC,CASSEDPGGRETQYF
TRBJ2-7,NA,NA,17,TRBV7-8,TGTGCCAGCAGCTGGCTTTCTGCTCCGGGCTCCGGCTACGAGCAGTACTTC,CASSWLSAPGSGYEQYF
TRBJ2-7,NA,NA,15,TRBV6-5,TGTGCCAGCAGTTACTCCACCGCGGGGGCGGGGGAGCAGTACTTC,CASSYSTAGAGEQYF
TRBJ2-7,NA,NA,14,TRBV5-4,TGTGCCAGCAGCTTCGGCAGCCACTCCTACGAGCAGTACTTC,CASSFGSHSYEQYF
TRBJ2-2,NA,TRBD1,14,TRBV5-4,TGTGCCAGCAGCTGGGGACAGGGGACCGGGGAGCTGTTTTTT,CASSWGQGTGELFF
TRBJ2-1,NA,TRBD2,14,TRBV15,TGTGCCACCAGTGAGTTAGCGGGGGGTAATGAGCAGTTCTTC,CATSELAGGNEQFF
TRBJ2-5,NA,NA,15,TRBV5-5,TGTGCCAGCAGCTTGGCCGGGACTCACCAAGAGACCCAGTACTTC,CASSLAGTHQETQYF
TRBJ1-4,NA,NA,17,TRBV5-1,TGCGCCAGCAGCTTGACCGGGACTGCCATGGGATATGAAAAACTGTTTTTT,CASSLTGTAMGYEKLFF
TRBJ1-5,few,NA,13,TRBV2,TGTGCCAGCAACTTGGGGGAATCGTTGCCCCAGCATTTT,CASNLGESLPQHF
TRBJ2-5,NA,NA,13,TRBV24-1,TGTGCCACCATCCGATGGCAGCAAGAGACCCAGTACTTC,CATIRWQQETQYF
TRBJ2-1,NA,NA,14,TRBV24-1,TGTGCCACCAGTTTGCGGGCAGGCTACAATGAGCAGTTCTTC,CATSLRAGYNEQFF
TRBJ1-1,NA,TRBD1,15,TRBV2,TGTGCCAGCAGTGAGGACAGGGGCAGGGGCACTGAAGCTTTCTTT,CASSEDRGRGTEAFF
TRBJ2-5,NA,NA,16,TRBV15,TGTGCCACCAGCAGAGGACTCTCAGCCAGGACGGAGACCCAGTACTTC,CATSRGLSARTETQYF
TRBJ1-3,NA,NA,14,TRBV20-1,TGCAGTGCTAGTAAAGAGAGCTCTGGAAACACCATATATTTT,CSASKESSGNTIYF
TRBJ2-4,NA,NA,15,TRBV7-9,TGTGCCAGCAGCCTCGTGGGGGGAGCCAAAAACATTCAGTACTTC,CASSLVGGAKNIQYF
TRBJ2-7,once,NA,16,TRBV5-1,TGCGCCAGCAGCTTCCAGACCAGTGTGCTAACCTACGAGCAGTACTTC,CASSFQTSVLTYEQYF
TRBJ1-1,NA,NA,13,TRBV18,TGTGCCAGCTCTTCGGACCTTTCCGCTGAAGCTTTCTTT,CASSSDLSAEAFF
TRBJ2-7,once,TRBD2,15,TRBV7-2,TGTGCCAGCAGCCTGACCGGGACTAATCCCCACGAGCAGTACTTC,CASSLTGTNPHEQYF
TRBJ2-5,NA,NA,13,TRBV3-1/TRBV3-2,TGTGCCAGCAGCCGCTCTCGTATTGAGACCCAGTACTTC,CASSRSRIETQYF
TRBJ1-4,NA,NA,19,TRBV2,TGTGCCAGCAGTGAGGCCCGGGGAGGGGTCCTAAGGGGTAATGAAAAACTGTTTTTT,CASSEARGGVLRGNEKLFF
TRBJ2-5,NA,NA,12,TRBV6-6,TGTGCCAGCAGTCCGGGTCAAGAGACCCAGTACTTC,CASSPGQETQYF